The source of this TCR beta chain is a study of T-cell memory formation after mild COVID-19. The study's findings and limits: Confirmation of SARS-CoV-2 specificity was lacking for second-wave clones peaking day 37. Among CD4+ contracting clones, most were CM and EM, and CD8+ ones EMRA.

Trimming stripped 5 bases from V and 0 bases from J, with 17 bases between. Germline CDR1 reads SEHNR; CDR2 reads FQNEAQ (reference sequence). CDR3 length: 17 residues. This clonotype was seen at least ten times. Its antigen remains unknown. From 5'RACE with constant-segment primers came TCR alpha and TCR beta cDNA libraries that carried sample barcodes and UMIs. MiXCR was run by TCRdb on the 5' RACE reads, yielding one entry per CDR3 protein. The table lists fewer than 90,000 distinct CDR3 sequences, 10% to 15% of them singletons, with around two fifths in the top ten. Sequencing was carried out using PBMCs or a T cell subset sorted from them (not recorded which). This TCR came from a young man who had mild COVID-19 (a few samples of this study predate the infection). Cell type and time point are not known. The V call is TRBV7-9, the J call TRBJ2-4; D is uncertain. The CDR3 nucleotides read TGTGCCAGCAGCGCCTCCGAAGTCACTCTAGCCAAAAACATTCAGTACTTC. Translated: CASSASEVTLAKNIQYF.